Presented here are 22 T cell receptor beta chains from one specimen sequenced in a study of T cells in Graves' hyperthyroidism and ophthalmopathy. Researchers amplified the TCR beta CDR3 regions from RNA transcripts. The TCR CDR3 was amplified in a first-round RT-PCR using the HTBI primer set. In TCRdb, the multiplex PCR reads were re-called with MiXCR into one record per CDR3 protein. The sample lists 660,000 or so distinct CDR3 sequences, about 45% seen once, with about 7.7% in the top ten. The sequenced material came from peripheral blood or thyroid tissue (not recorded which). Receptors were obtained from an adult man with Graves' disease, either hyperthyroidism or ophthalmopathy (not recorded which).

The CDR3 DNA reads TGCAGCGTTGGGGGGGCAGGCTCCTACGAGCAGTACTTC. Its protein is CSVGGAGSYEQYF. The chain combines TRBV29-1 with TRBJ2-7; the D gene could be TRBD1 or TRBD2 (6 bases each). The CDR3 contains 13 residues. CDR1 and CDR2 (germline): SQVTM, ANQGSEA. Between the trimmed V and J ends, which lost 4 bases and 0 bases, there was a span of 10 bases.

As concerns this clonotype: One base away lies a much larger clone, so this may be a sequencing read error. The V gene is TRBV7-9, the J gene TRBJ2-5, with D tentatively TRBD1 or TRBD2 (7 bases each). V was shortened by 5 bases and J by 1 base, with 11 bases between the two germline ends. Germline lookup yields CDR1 SEHNR and CDR2 FQNEAQ (reference sequence). The CDR3 is 14 residues long. The CDR3 reads CASSVRGGQETQYF. In nucleotides, the CDR3 is TGTGCCAGCAGCGTCAGGGGGGGCCAAGAGACCCAGTACTTC.

The chain combines TRBV20-1 with TRBJ2-2; D is unclear. Trimming cost V 7 bases and J 1 base, with 13 bases left between them. This CDR3 region has 14 residues. The germline V gene encodes CDR1 DFQATT and CDR2 SNEGSKA (reference sequence). The CDR3 DNA reads TGCAGTGTCTCCCTGCCCAAGAACACCGGGGAGCTGTTTTTT. Translated, it gives CSVSLPKNTGELFF.

The chain recombines TRBV15 with TRBJ1-5; D gene ambiguous. V was trimmed by 1 base and J by 6 bases, leaving 16 bases between them. The CDR3 is 16 amino acids. Per the germline V gene, CDR1 is LNHNV and CDR2 is YYDKDF (reference sequence). The CDR3 loop is CATSRATVARSQPQHF. CDR3 sequence (DNA): TGTGCCACCAGCAGAGCTACAGTGGCGCGGAGTCAGCCCCAGCATTTT.

This clonotype was seen only a few times. The chain combines TRBV7-2 with TRBJ2-5, with D possibly called TRBD1 or TRBD2 (5 bases each). The germline CDR1 and CDR2 sequences are SGHTA and FQGNSA. V shed 5 bases and J shed 5 bases, with 18 bases lying between them. The CDR3 totals 15 residues. Here the CDR3 reads CASSPGTAASETQYF. The CDR3 DNA sequence: TGTGCCAGCAGCCCCGGGACGGCCGCGTCGGAGACCCAGTACTTC.

The chain is built from TRBV20-1 and TRBJ2-7; TRBD2 agrees at 7 bases. The CDR3 contains 14 residues. V trimming: 6 bases; J trimming: 0 bases; junction bases outside the gene matches: 8. In germline, CDR1 is DFQATT, CDR2 SNEGSKA (reference sequence). The CDR3 sequence is CSALSGDYSYEQYF. The CDR3 DNA sequence: TGCAGTGCCCTCTCGGGGGACTACTCCTACGAGCAGTACTTC.

The rearrangement uses TRBV29-1 and TRBJ1-3, with D possibly TRBD1 on 5 matching bases. Germline loops: CDR1 SQVTM, CDR2 ANQGSEA. V was pared by 7 bases and J by 8 bases, with 12 bases between. The length of the CDR3 is 11 residues. CDR3 DNA sequence: TGCAGCGCCAGCGGGGGGGACACCATATATTTT. It translates to CSASGGDTIYF.

The chain links TRBV7-8 to TRBJ1-2; the match to TRBD1 covers 8 bases. Per the germline V gene, CDR1 is SGHVS and CDR2 is FQNEAQ. Germline trimming cut 0 bases from V and 7 bases from J; bases unmatched to any gene: 1. This CDR3 contains 13 residues. The CDR3 loop reads CASSLAGTGGYTF. The CDR3 DNA follows: TGTGCCAGCAGCTTAGCAGGGACAGGTGGCTACACCTTC.

V and J are TRBV5-1 and TRBJ1-1; D unclear. Looked up from germline, CDR1 is SGHRS and CDR2 is YFSETQ. V was cut by 4 bases and J by 4 bases, with 17 bases left in between. This CDR3 has 15 amino acids. CDR3 in amino acids: CASSTEEVTFTEAFF. Here the CDR3 DNA reads TGCGCCAGCAGCACGGAGGAGGTTACATTCACTGAAGCTTTCTTT.

A note on this clonotype: The germline gene is not matched at one end of the junction; a read error may be the cause. CDR3 sequence: CASSLGTGVNSNQPQHF. In DNA, the CDR3 is TGTGCCAGCAGCCTAGGGACAGGGGTTAATAGCAATCAGCCCCAGCATTTT. The rearrangement joins TRBV13 to TRBJ1-5; 10 positions agree with TRBD1. CDR1 is PRHDT and CDR2 is FYEKMQ in the germline V gene (reference sequence). The CDR3 length is 17 residues.

This clonotype was seen more than once but under ten times. The chain links TRBV7-9 to TRBJ1-1, with D perhaps TRBD1 (5 bases). V shed 10 bases and J shed 3 bases, with 21 bases lying between them. This CDR3 is 15 amino acids long. Germline V lookup: CDR1 SEHNR, CDR2 FQNEAQ (reference sequence). As DNA, the CDR3 is TGTGCCATCTCGCTGAGGGGCCACATGGACACTGAAGCTTTCTTT. Translation gives CAISLRGHMDTEAFF. Combining the CDR3 with reference TRBV7-9 and TRBJ1-1 gives the whole variable domain DTGVSQNPRHKITKRGQNVTFRCDPISEHNRLYWYRQTLGQGPEFLTYFQNEAQLEKSRLLSDRFSAERPKGSFSTLEIQRTEQGDSAMYLCAISLRGHMDTEAFFGQGTRLTVV.

This clonotype occurred a few times. At one of its ends the junction is not consistent with the germline gene, which may arise from a read error. The chain combines TRBV7-9 with TRBJ1-1, with 9 positions matching TRBD1. Germline values: CDR1 SEHNR, CDR2 FQNEAQ (reference sequence). The CDR3 spans 16 residues. The CDR3 sequence is CASSPEDRGMGTEAFF. DNA for the CDR3: TGCGCCAGCAGCCCGGAGGACAGGGGAATGGGCACTGAAGCTTTCTTT.

This chain joins TRBV20-1 and TRBJ2-5, with 7 bases aligning to TRBD2. The germline gives CDR1 DFQATT, CDR2 SNEGSKA (reference sequence). V lost 0 bases, J lost 5 bases, and 6 bases stayed unmatched. This CDR3 has 14 residues. The CDR3 reads CSARDLSGVETQYF. The DNA of the CDR3 is TGCAGTGCTAGAGATTTGAGCGGGGTGGAGACCCAGTACTTC.

CDR3 sequence (DNA): TGTGCCAGCAGCTTAGGGGGGATTAATGAAAAACTGTTTTTT. This codes for CASSLGGINEKLFF. This sequence joins TRBV11-2 and TRBJ1-4, with D perhaps TRBD1 (5 bases). CDR1 and CDR2 (germline): SGHAT, FQNNGV. This CDR3 spans 14 amino acids. The V gene lost 1 base and the J gene lost 4 bases, with 7 bases spanning the gap.

The V and J genes are TRBV7-2 and TRBJ1-2; D gene ambiguous. Germline V lookup: CDR1 SGHTA, CDR2 FQGNSA. V was pared by 5 bases and J by 8 bases, with 15 bases between. The CDR3 is 13 residues long. The CDR3 DNA sequence: TGTGCCAGCAGCCCCGGTCCTAACGGGGGCTACACCTTC. This encodes CASSPGPNGGYTF.

This clonotype was seen repeatedly, ten times or more. The chain employs TRBV19 and TRBJ2-7; D may be TRBD2 (5 bases). The V gene lost 6 bases and the J gene lost 6 bases, with 15 bases spanning the gap. CDR3 length equals 13 residues. The germline V gene has CDR1 LNHDA and CDR2 SQIVND (reference sequence). The CDR3 coding sequence is TGTGCCAGTAGCCTCCTCACTAGAGCCGAGCAGTACTTC. Amino acids: CASSLLTRAEQYF.

This chain joins TRBV7-9 and TRBJ1-6; TRBD1 is a possible D gene (5 bases). Germline V lookup: CDR1 SEHNR, CDR2 FQNEAQ (reference sequence). The CDR3 covers 16 residues. V was cut by 5 bases and J by 4 bases, with 15 bases left in between. The CDR3 region has the DNA TGTGCCAGCAGCGGCGGACGGGACCGGTATAATTCACCCCTCCACTTT. This codes for CASSGGRDRYNSPLHF. The full variable domain, rest sourced from reference TRBV7-9 and TRBJ1-6, is DTGVSQNPRHKITKRGQNVTFRCDPISEHNRLYWYRQTLGQGPEFLTYFQNEAQLEKSRLLSDRFSAERPKGSFSTLEIQRTEQGDSAMYLCASSGGRDRYNSPLHFGNGTRLTVT.

The V call is TRBV29-1, the J call TRBJ1-1; D ambiguous. The V and J ends lost 8 bases and 5 bases respectively, with 18 bases between them. Germline CDR1 SQVTM, CDR2 ANQGSEA. The CDR3 sequence is 13 residues long. This chain's CDR3 is CSLGVWDNTEAFF. The DNA of the CDR3 is TGCAGCTTAGGAGTCTGGGATAATACTGAAGCTTTCTTT.

This chain links TRBV20-1 with TRBJ1-1, with no clear D. This CDR3 has 14 residues. Germline V gene sequence: CDR1 DFQATT, CDR2 SNEGSKA (reference sequence). Deletions cut 4 bases from V and 1 base from J, with 13 bases between. The CDR3, as DNA: TGCAGTGCTATATCCCTCGACACGAACACTGAAGCTTTCTTT. It yields the protein CSAISLDTNTEAFF.

This rearrangement joins TRBV29-1 to TRBJ1-2; D gene uncertain. Trimming removed 7 bases at V and 0 bases at J, with 18 bases between. The CDR3 consists of 15 residues. Germline lookup yields CDR1 SQVTM and CDR2 ANQGSEA. CDR3 DNA: TGCAGCGCAGACCAAGGACCGAACACTAACTATGGCTACACCTTC. Its translation: CSADQGPNTNYGYTF.

This clonotype was counted ten times or more. The chain carries TRBV6-5 and TRBJ1-5; D unresolved. The germline V gene has CDR1 MNHEY and CDR2 SVGAGI. The V and J ends lost 2 bases and 6 bases respectively, with 11 bases between them. This CDR3 contains 14 residues. CDR3 coding DNA: TGTGCCAGCAGTTACGGGAGGGTTAGTCAGCCCCAGCATTTT. It translates to CASSYGRVSQPQHF.

The chain combines TRBV5-1 with TRBJ1-2; TRBD1 matches at 7 bases. This CDR3 region has 13 residues. Germline values: CDR1 SGHRS, CDR2 YFSETQ. Trimming cost V 4 bases and J 11 bases; bases outside gene matches: 11. The CDR3 coding sequence is TGCGCCAGCAGCCCGGACGGTACAGGGGAATACACCTTC. It codes for CASSPDGTGEYTF. The full variable domain, completed using reference TRBV5-1 and TRBJ1-2, is KAGVTQTPRYLIKTRGQQVTLSCSPISGHRSVSWYQQTPGQGLQFLFEYFSETQRNKGNFPGRFSGRQFSNSRSEMNVSTLELGDSALYLCASSPDGTGEYTFGSGTRLTVV.